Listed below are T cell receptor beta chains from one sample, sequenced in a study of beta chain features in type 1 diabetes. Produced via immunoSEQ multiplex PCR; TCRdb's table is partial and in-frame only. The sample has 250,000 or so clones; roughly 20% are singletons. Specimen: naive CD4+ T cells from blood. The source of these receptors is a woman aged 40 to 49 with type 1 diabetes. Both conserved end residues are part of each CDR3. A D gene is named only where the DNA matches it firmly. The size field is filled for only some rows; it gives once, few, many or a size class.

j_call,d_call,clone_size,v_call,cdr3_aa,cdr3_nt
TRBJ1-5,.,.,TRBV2,CASSEGPNQPQHF,TGTGCCAGCAGTGAAGGGCCCAATCAGCCCCAGCATTTT
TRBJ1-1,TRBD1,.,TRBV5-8,CASSLGDRVHTEAFF,TGTGCCAGCAGCTTGGGGGACAGGGTGCACACTGAAGCTTTCTTT
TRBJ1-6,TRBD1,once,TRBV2,CASSPRTGTNSPLHF,TGTGCCAGCAGTCCACGGACAGGGACTAATTCACCCCTCCACTTT
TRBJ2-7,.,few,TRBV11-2,CASSLPGSYEQYF,TGTGCCAGCAGCTTGCCAGGGTCCTACGAGCAGTACTTC
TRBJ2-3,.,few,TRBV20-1,CSAHTDTQYF,TGCAGTGCTCACACAGATACGCAGTATTTT
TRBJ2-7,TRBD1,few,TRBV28,CASSLPDIQGTEQYF,TGTGCCAGCAGTTTGCCGGATATACAGGGGACCGAGCAGTACTTC
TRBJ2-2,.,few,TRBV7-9,CASSFWTDTGELFF,TGTGCCAGCAGCTTCTGGACTGATACCGGGGAGCTGTTTTTT
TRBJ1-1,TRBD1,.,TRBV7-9,CASGTGQRNTEAFF,TGTGCCAGCGGGACAGGGCAGAGAAACACTGAAGCTTTCTTT
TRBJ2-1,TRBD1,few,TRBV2,CASSPDRVRNEQFF,TGTGCCAGCAGCCCGGACAGGGTAAGGAATGAGCAGTTCTTC
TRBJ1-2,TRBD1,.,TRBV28,CASSFGQGRGYTF,TGTGCCAGCAGTTTCGGACAGGGCCGTGGCTACACCTTC
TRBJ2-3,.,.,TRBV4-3,CASSPGDTQYF,TGCGCCAGCAGCCCGGGAGATACGCAGTATTTT
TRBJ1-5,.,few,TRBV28,CASSLRGLQPQHF,TGTGCCAGCAGTTTAAGGGGACTCCAGCCCCAGCATTTT
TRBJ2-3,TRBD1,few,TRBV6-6,CASSWGQGTDTQYF,TGTGCCAGCAGTTGGGGACAGGGGACAGATACGCAGTATTTT
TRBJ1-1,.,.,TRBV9,CASSVVSGNTEAFF,TGTGCCAGCAGCGTAGTCTCGGGAAACACTGAAGCTTTCTTT
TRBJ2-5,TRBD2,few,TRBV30,CAWSLGLVEETQYF,TGTGCCTGGAGCCTCGGACTAGTCGAAGAGACCCAGTACTTC
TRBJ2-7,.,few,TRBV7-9,CASSLESYEQYF,TGTGCCAGCAGCTTAGAGAGCTACGAGCAGTACTTC
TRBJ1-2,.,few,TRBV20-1,CSATNNYGYTF,TGCAGTGCCACTAATAACTATGGCTACACCTTC
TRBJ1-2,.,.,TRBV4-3,CASSTPADSSGYTF,TGCGCCAGCAGCACCCCCGCCGACAGCTCTGGCTACACCTTC
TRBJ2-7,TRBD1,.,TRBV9,CASSVGSRTGGYEQYF,TGTGCCAGCAGCGTAGGGTCCCGGACAGGGGGCTACGAGCAGTACTTC
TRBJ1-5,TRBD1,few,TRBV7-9,CASSLDTGGWMPQHF,TGTGCCAGCAGCTTAGACACAGGGGGATGGATGCCCCAGCATTTT
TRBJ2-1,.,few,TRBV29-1,CSVETPYNEQFF,TGCAGCGTTGAGACTCCCTACAATGAGCAGTTCTTC
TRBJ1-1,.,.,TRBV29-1,CSVDAGPTNTEAFF,TGCAGCGTTGATGCGGGACCGACGAACACTGAAGCTTTCTTT
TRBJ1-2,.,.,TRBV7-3,CASSPQGSYGYTF,TGTGCCAGCAGCCCGCAGGGGAGCTATGGCTACACCTTC
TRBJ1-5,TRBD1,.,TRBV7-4,CASSFRDRGPSNQPQHF,TGTGCCAGCAGTTTCCGGGACAGGGGGCCGTCCAATCAGCCCCAGCATTTT